The sequence of this T cell receptor beta chain was determined in a study of blood T cell repertoires in COVID-19. Study overall: In each case, the material was cDNA or gDNA derived from T cells, B-cell-depleted T cells, or PBMCs.

Per the original methods: Researchers report that nucleated cell counts were estimated from reference gene primer amplification. Method: immunoSEQ multiplex PCR; TCRdb's copy keeps in-frame clones and lacks some. The DNA was the basis for D and trimming; V, J and clone size are from that table. The sample yields roughly 160,000 clones, 88% seen once. Germline assignment: CDR1 MDHEN and CDR2 SYDVKM. The trim removed 4 bases at V and 6 bases at J, leaving 7 bases unmatched. This CDR3 has 15 residues. V gene TRBV28 combines with J gene TRBJ2-2; 8 bases are a match to TRBD1. This TCR was sampled from a man aged 45 to 65 who had recovered from COVID-19. Sequencing input: peripheral blood. CDR3 region: CASSSIDRGAGELFF. The CDR3 coding sequence is TGTGCCAGCAGTTCCATCGACAGGGGTGCCGGGGAGCTGTTTTTT.